This T cell receptor (beta chain) emerged from a study of T cell repertoires in cytomegalovirus infection. TCRdb recomputed calls from the reads with MiXCR, one row per CDR3 protein. The sample yields approximately 280,000 distinct CDR3 sequences, 20% to 25% seen once. CDR3 length: 18 amino acids. Germline CDR1 SGHVS, CDR2 FNYEAQ. The V segment lost 6 bases and the J segment 1 base; nucleotides outside the gene matches: 14. On this clonotype itself: Its antigen is currently unknown.

The chain combines TRBV7-6 with TRBJ2-7; TRBD2 aligns across 11 bases. The sample in question was cultured PBMCs, obtained from culture after CMV antigen stimulation. The receptor comes from a human donor in good health (CMV status not recorded). Some clones in this sample may be carry-over from other donors' samples. The CDR3 sequence is CASSSRPPGLAASYEQYV. The CDR3 DNA reads as TGTGCCAGCAGTTCACGGCCCCCGGGACTAGCGGCTTCCTACGAGCAGTACGTC.